The clone carrying this T cell receptor beta chain has just one count. The length of the CDR3 is 13 residues. Germline CDR1 and CDR2: MNHEY and SVGAGI. Trimming stripped 2 bases from V and 4 bases from J, with 9 bases between. Sequenced by immunoSEQ multiplex PCR; TCRdb stores in-frame clones only, minus some. The repertoire consists of about 61,000 clones, with 60% to 80% occurring once and the leading ten covering roughly 21%. This sample was taken from a study of blood T cell repertoires in COVID-19. Overall study: Acute and convalescent COVID-19 specimens originated in the United States, Italy and Spain. PBMCs, B-cell-depleted T cells, or T cells provided the cDNA or gDNA that made up the material.

The sequence was collected from a man aged 80 or over with active or convalescent COVID-19. The gene calls are TRBV6-5 and TRBJ2-7, with a tentative D call TRBD1 (5 bases). Sequenced input: peripheral blood. CDR3 nucleotides: TGTGCCAGCAGTTACCAGGGTGGGTACGAGCAGTACTTC. Its protein product is CASSYQGGYEQYF.